Shown below are 20 T cell receptor beta chains from a single sample sequenced in a study of T cell responses to AZD1222 COVID-19 vaccine. This table comes from immunoSEQ multiplex PCR, and its TCRdb copy is limited to in-frame clones, with some not included. The sample shows approximately 110,000 clones, roughly 90% of them seen only once. The sequencing here drew on peripheral blood, taken 28 days after the second AZD1222 dose. These receptors came from an adult who received the AZD1222 COVID-19 vaccine.

The chain carries TRBV28 and TRBJ1-2; the match to TRBD1 covers 7 bases. V lost 7 bases, J lost 2 bases, and 7 bases stayed unmatched. The CDR3 is 14 amino acids. Germline V gives CDR1 MDHEN, CDR2 SYDVKM. The CDR3 here is CASIMTGLNYGYTF. DNA for the CDR3: TGTGCCAGCATCATGACAGGGCTAAACTATGGCTACACCTTC.

V gene TRBV4-2 combines with J gene TRBJ1-6; D unclear. This CDR3 has 17 residues. Germline V gene data show CDR1 as LGHNA and CDR2 as YNFKEQ. The V end was cut by 0 bases, the J end by 0 bases, with 9 bases between. The CDR3 nucleotides read TGTGCCAGCAGCCAAGATAAGGGAAGCTCCTATAATTCACCCCTCCACTTT. Its translation is CASSQDKGSSYNSPLHF.

The chain carries TRBV6-1 and TRBJ2-7, with 10 bases fitting TRBD2. J lost 3 bases, V lost 2 bases, and 4 bases had no gene match. There are 15 residues in the CDR3. CDR1 is MNHNS and CDR2 is SASEGT in the germline V gene. The CDR3 protein is CASSEYTSGNYEQYF. The CDR3 region has the DNA TGTGCCAGCAGTGAATACACTAGCGGGAACTACGAGCAGTACTTC.

J is TRBJ2-6 and V is TRBV5-1; D remains unclear. V was trimmed by 2 bases and J by 0 bases, leaving 12 bases between them. The CDR3 totals 17 residues. The germline gives CDR1 SGHRS, CDR2 YFSETQ. The CDR3 region has the DNA TGCGCCAGCAGCTTTTCCCCGGCCCCCTCTGGGGCCAACGTCCTGACTTTC. Its protein product is CASSFSPAPSGANVLTF.

This sequence joins TRBV6-6 and TRBJ2-3, with TRBD2 identical over 14 bases. Trimming cost V 5 bases and J 2 bases; bases outside gene matches: 9. Germline-derived CDR1 and CDR2 are MNHNY and SVGAGI (reference sequence). CDR3 length equals 18 residues. Here the CDR3 DNA reads TGTGCCAGCAGTCCGACTAGCGGGGGGGCAAGATCCACAGATACGCAGTATTTT. Translation gives CASSPTSGGARSTDTQYF.

CDR3: CASSRQGYNEQFF. CDR3 nucleotide sequence: TGTGCCAGCAGCCGACAGGGGTACAATGAGCAGTTCTTC. The chain is built from TRBV11-3 and TRBJ2-1; 8 nucleotides line up with TRBD1. The length of the CDR3 is 13 residues. V was pared by 5 bases and J by 4 bases, with 1 base of the junction left unmatched. The germline V gene has CDR1 SGHNT and CDR2 YENEEA.

CDR3 DNA sequence: TGTGCCAGCAGCTTAGGACTAGCGGGAGGATACAATGAGCAGTTCTTC. Amino acid sequence: CASSLGLAGGYNEQFF. V and J are TRBV5-4 and TRBJ2-1, with 14 nucleotides matching TRBD2. The CDR3 totals 16 residues. CDR1 and CDR2 (germline): SGHNT, YYREEE (reference sequence). With 2 bases clipped from V and 4 bases from J, the junction kept 2 bases outside the gene matches.

The chain couples TRBV7-8 to TRBJ2-7, with TRBD1 matching over 8 bases. This CDR3 contains 16 residues. V was clipped by 1 base and J by 5 bases; unmatched bases: 10. Germline V CDR1 and CDR2: SGHVS, FQNEAQ. Here the CDR3 reads CASSLDIGRGRNEQYF. In DNA form, the CDR3 reads TGTGCCAGCAGCTTAGATATCGGCAGGGGGCGAAACGAGCAGTACTTC.

About this clone itself: A read error may account for a junction end that differs from germline. The CDR3 nucleotides read TGTGCTAGCAGCCAAACAACTAGCGGGGGGGCCGGAGAGACCCAGTACTTC. Translation: CASSQTTSGGAGETQYF. The rearrangement links TRBV7-7 to TRBJ2-5; TRBD2 matches at 13 bases. The CDR3 loop spans 17 amino acids. Germline CDR1 and CDR2: SSHAT and FNYEAQ (reference sequence).

The CDR3 spells CASSYPLGTDNEQFF. The CDR3 bases are TGTGCCAGCAGTTACCCGCTAGGGACCGACAATGAGCAGTTCTTC. The chain links TRBV6-6 to TRBJ2-1; D is tentatively TRBD1 or TRBD2 (5 bases each). Germline V gene sequence: CDR1 MNHNY, CDR2 SVGAGI (reference sequence). Trimming shortened V by 2 bases and J by 5 bases, and 13 bases separated the two germline ends. CDR3 length: 15 residues.

This clone was recorded once. V gene TRBV18 combines with J gene TRBJ2-4; 8 bases line up with TRBD2. Germline CDR1 is KGHSH and CDR2 is LQKENI. The CDR3 runs to 20 residues. Germline trimming cut 3 bases from V and 0 bases from J; bases unmatched to any gene: 16. CDR3 nucleotide sequence: TGTGCCAGCTCACCTTGGACTAGCAGCGGGACCCGAGGAGCCAAAAACATTCAGTACTTC. Protein sequence: CASSPWTSSGTRGAKNIQYF.

This sequence joins TRBV5-1 and TRBJ2-7; 8 positions match TRBD1. CDR1 is SGHRS, CDR2 YFSETQ, per germline. Trimming removed 4 bases from V and 2 bases from J; junction bases left unmatched: 17. CDR3 length equals 18 residues. CDR3 protein: CASSNGQGARSGTYEQYF. DNA of the CDR3: TGCGCCAGCAGCAACGGACAGGGAGCTCGCAGTGGCACCTACGAGCAGTACTTC.

The chain has TRBV6-5 and TRBJ2-5, with D possibly TRBD2 on 5 matching bases. V lost 0 bases and J lost 4, with 9 bases in between. The CDR3 consists of 14 residues. Germline lookup yields CDR1 MNHEY and CDR2 SVGAGI. The CDR3 DNA sequence: TGTGCCAGCAGTTACTCGGCGGGTGGAGAGACCCAGTACTTC. Translated: CASSYSAGGETQYF.

In its sample, this clone was seen a few times. V gene TRBV4-1 combines with J gene TRBJ2-1; D uncertain. V lost 4 bases and J 4 bases, leaving 8 bases between the germline ends. CDR3 length: 13 amino acids. Germline CDR1 MGHRA, CDR2 YSYEKL. DNA for the CDR3: TGCGCCAGCAGCCCATTACAGTACAATGAGCAGTTCTTC. This codes for CASSPLQYNEQFF.

The chain uses TRBV19 and TRBJ1-1; no reliable D call. V was shortened by 6 bases and J by 1 base, with 12 bases between the two germline ends. The CDR3 loop spans 14 amino acids. CDR1 and CDR2 (germline): LNHDA, SQIVND (reference sequence). CDR3 sequence: CASSPFSKNTEAFF. CDR3 DNA sequence: TGTGCCAGTAGCCCCTTCTCAAAGAACACTGAAGCTTTCTTT.

This rearrangement joins TRBV5-1 to TRBJ2-5, with TRBD1 as a possible D gene (5 bases). CDR3 length: 15 residues. The V gene's germline CDR1 is SGHRS and CDR2 YFSETQ. Trimming left V 0 bases short and J 1 base short, with 10 bases between. The CDR3 sequence: CASSLEPGPQETQYF. CDR3 DNA: TGCGCCAGCAGCTTGGAACCAGGGCCCCAAGAGACCCAGTACTTC.

The chain combines TRBV19 with TRBJ1-1; tentatively, D is TRBD1 (5 bases). V lost 5 bases and J 1 base, leaving 20 bases between the germline ends. The germline V gene encodes CDR1 LNHDA and CDR2 SQIVND (reference sequence). This CDR3 spans 17 amino acids. The CDR3 spells CASSRTGRRVGNTEAFF. Here the CDR3 DNA reads TGTGCCAGTAGTCGCACAGGACGGCGGGTCGGGAACACTGAAGCTTTCTTT.

The rearrangement links TRBV27 to TRBJ1-1; D gene uncertain. Trimming took off 0 bases at V and 0 bases at J, with 5 bases between the two ends. Germline V gives CDR1 MNHEY, CDR2 SMNVEV (reference sequence). The CDR3 sequence is 14 residues long. The CDR3 spells CASSLSGMNTEAFF. The CDR3, as DNA: TGTGCCAGCAGTTTATCAGGCATGAACACTGAAGCTTTCTTT.

The chain has TRBV21-1 and TRBJ2-3; the DNA was not used to check the table's D call, TRBD2. TRBV21-1 is termed a pseudogene. This CDR3 has 16 amino acids. CDR3 region: CASLRPAGGPTDTQYF. DNA for the CDR3: TGTGCCAGCCTACGGCCAGCGGGAGGGCCCACAGATACGCAGTATTTT.

The gene calls are TRBV6-5 and TRBJ1-5; D not certain. The ends were cut back, 3 bases at V and 4 bases at J, with 7 bases in the middle. In germline, CDR1 is MNHEY, CDR2 SVGAGI. CDR3 size: 13 residues. The CDR3 DNA reads as TGTGCCAGCAGTTATACCTTAAATCAGCCCCAGCATTTT. Its protein product is CASSYTLNQPQHF.